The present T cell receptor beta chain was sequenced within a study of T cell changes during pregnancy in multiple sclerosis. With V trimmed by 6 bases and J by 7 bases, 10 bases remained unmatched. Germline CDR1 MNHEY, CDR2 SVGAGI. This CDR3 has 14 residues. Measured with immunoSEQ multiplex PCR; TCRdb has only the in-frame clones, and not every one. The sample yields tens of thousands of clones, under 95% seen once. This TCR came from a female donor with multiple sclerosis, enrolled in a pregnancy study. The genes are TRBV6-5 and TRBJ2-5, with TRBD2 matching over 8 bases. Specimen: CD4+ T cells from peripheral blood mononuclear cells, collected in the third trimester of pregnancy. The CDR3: CASRGAGGPRTQYF. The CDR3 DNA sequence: TGTGCCAGCAGGGGGGCGGGGGGCCCTCGGACCCAGTACTTC.